This T cell receptor beta chain was recovered during a study of Ad26.COV2.S vaccination and SARS-CoV-2 variants. Study in general: Donor was assigned to the Ad26.COV2.S arm of trial COV1001. Ad26.COV2.S shots went into the muscle once or twice, 56 days apart.

Points from the study as a whole: The placebo group had lower spike-specific TCR breadth than the vaccine recipients did.

The assay was immunoSEQ multiplex PCR, and TCRdb's table has in-frame clones only and misses some. The data contain roughly 450,000 clones, around 90% of them singletons. Germline V gene data show CDR1 as MNHEY and CDR2 as SVGAGI. The V gene lost 2 bases and the J gene lost 2 bases, with 8 bases spanning the gap. The CDR3 has 14 amino acids. Note on this clone: Its antigen is not identified.

As for treatment: some 19 received Ad26.COV2.S at low or high dose, single or two shots; about 5 received placebo; per-sample allocation not given. Samples were taken on day 63 after the first vaccine or placebo injection. Wuhan-strain SARS-CoV-2 spike was expressed by the Ad26 vector that made up the vaccine. The receptor's source is a person between 18 and 59 years old who received the Ad26.COV2.S COVID-19 vaccine or a placebo. The sequenced sample was peripheral blood, obtained in a trial of Ad26.COV2.S vaccine versus placebo. V usage is TRBV6-5 and J usage is TRBJ2-3; D ambiguous. CDR3 in amino acids: CASSYGGDTDTQYF. CDR3 in DNA: TGTGCCAGCAGTTACGGTGGGGACACAGATACGCAGTATTTT.